The T cell receptor (beta chain) under discussion was sequenced for a study of blood T cell repertoires in COVID-19. As for the study in general: Sources were T cells, B-cell-depleted T cells, or PBMCs; the material itself was cDNA or gDNA.

Original data processing: Estimates of nucleated cell counts were drawn from the amplification of reference gene primers. Libraries were prepared by immunoSEQ multiplex PCR; TCRdb keeps only in-frame clonotypes and omits some of them. The V and J calls and clone size come from that table; D and trimming were worked out from the DNA. The sample gives 80,000 or so clones, 86% of which show up once; roughly 2% is in the top ten. In this sample, this clone turned up a few times. Germline values: CDR1 MNHNS, CDR2 SASEGT. CDR3 length: 13 residues. V was cut by 2 bases and J by 8 bases, with 7 bases left in between.

The receptor was isolated from a woman aged 55 to 70 with acute or convalescent COVID-19. The chain combines TRBV6-1 with TRBJ1-6; D is undetermined. The sequencing input was peripheral blood. CDR3 DNA sequence: TGTGCCAGCAGTGAATTAGTGGATTCACCCCTCCACTTT. It translates to CASSELVDSPLHF.